One T cell receptor beta chain is described in this entry. Its matching antigen is unknown. CDR3 length: 16 residues. V trimming: 3 bases; J trimming: 5 bases; junction bases outside the gene matches: 7. Germline CDR1 reads MNHEY; CDR2 reads SMNVEV (reference sequence). This record comes from a study of cytomegalovirus exposure and HLA in healthy donors. For the study at large: Researchers previously reported finding roughly 120 million unique TCR beta sequences from about 170 million T cells. Study results and caveats: Investigators reported 150 to 200 TCR beta chains as tied to cytomegalovirus. In a later analysis, 16,951 TCR beta sequences were associated with HLA alleles at 0.05 false discovery rate.

13 Jbeta primers and 60 Vbeta primers were used for the PCR. TCRdb's table, derived via immunoSEQ multiplex PCR, lists solely in-frame clones and lacks some. The table includes about 70,000 clones, around 70% detected once. All the people who gave samples were healthy bone marrow donors. This sequence was found in a human donor in good health. Material: PBMCs. The chain has TRBV27 and TRBJ2-1; TRBD2 aligns across 10 bases. This CDR3 reads CASSFRLAGANNEQFF. DNA of the CDR3: TGTGCCAGCAGTTTCCGTCTAGCGGGAGCAAACAATGAGCAGTTCTTC.